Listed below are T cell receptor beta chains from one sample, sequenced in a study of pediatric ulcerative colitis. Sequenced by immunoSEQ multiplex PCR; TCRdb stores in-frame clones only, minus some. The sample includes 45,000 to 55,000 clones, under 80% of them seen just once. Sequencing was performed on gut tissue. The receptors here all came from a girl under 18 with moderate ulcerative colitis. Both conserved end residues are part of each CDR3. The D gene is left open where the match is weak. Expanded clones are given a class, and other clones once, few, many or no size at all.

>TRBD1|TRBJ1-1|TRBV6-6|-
CASSYSRQGSRGEAFF
TGTGCCAGCAGTTACTCGAGACAGGGGTCGAGAGGTGAAGCTTTCTTT
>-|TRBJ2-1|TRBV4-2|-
CASSSLSYNEQFF
TGTGCCAGCAGCTCCCTGAGCTACAATGAGCAGTTCTTC
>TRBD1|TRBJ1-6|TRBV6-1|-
CASSEMAGTEGSPLHF
TGTGCCAGCAGCGAAATGGCCGGGACAGAGGGTTCACCCCTCCACTTT
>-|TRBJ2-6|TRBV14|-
CASSPRVGLSGANVLTF
TGTGCCAGCAGCCCTCGGGTGGGGCTCTCTGGGGCCAACGTCCTGACTTTC
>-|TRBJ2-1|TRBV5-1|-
CASSSGSWSEQFF
TGCGCCAGCAGCTCAGGCTCCTGGAGTGAGCAGTTCTTC
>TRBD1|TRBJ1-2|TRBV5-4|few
CASSSSLLQGALNYGYTF
TGTGCCAGCAGCTCCTCTTTATTACAGGGGGCCCTTAACTATGGCTACACCTTC
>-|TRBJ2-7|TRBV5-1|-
CASSPNLGYEQYF
TGCGCCAGCAGCCCCAATCTCGGGTACGAGCAGTACTTC
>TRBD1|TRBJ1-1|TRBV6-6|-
CASSQIRDSEAFF
TGTGCCAGCAGCCAGATCCGGGACAGCGAAGCTTTCTTT
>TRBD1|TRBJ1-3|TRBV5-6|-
CASSIWTGYGNTIYF
TGTGCCAGCAGCATATGGACAGGGTATGGAAACACCATATATTTT
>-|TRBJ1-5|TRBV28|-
CASSLRTANQPQHF
TGTGCCAGCAGTTTAAGGACAGCAAATCAGCCCCAGCATTTT
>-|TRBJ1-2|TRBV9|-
CASSEVGGSGYTF
TGTGCCAGCAGCGAGGTCGGAGGGAGCGGCTACACCTTC
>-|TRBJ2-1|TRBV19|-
CASSIAANNEQFF
TGTGCCAGTAGTATAGCGGCAAACAATGAGCAGTTCTTC
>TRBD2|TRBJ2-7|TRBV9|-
CASSVGISGRVEEQYF
TGTGCCAGCAGCGTAGGTATTAGCGGGAGGGTCGAGGAGCAGTACTTC
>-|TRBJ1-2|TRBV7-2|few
CASRPGRHFTGGGYYGYTF
TGTGCCAGCAGGCCCGGGCGGCACTTTACGGGGGGCGGATACTATGGCTACACCTTC
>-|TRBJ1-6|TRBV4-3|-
CASSQDSGTNSPLHF
TGCGCCAGCAGCCAAGACTCCGGGACGAACTCACCCCTCCACTTT
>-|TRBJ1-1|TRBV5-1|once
CASSFNWDTEAFF
TGCGCCAGCAGCTTTAATTGGGACACTGAAGCTTTCTTT
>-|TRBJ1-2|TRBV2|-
CASSEGGRWGSVYGYTF
TGTGCCAGCAGTGAAGGGGGACGGTGGGGCAGCGTTTATGGCTACACCTTC
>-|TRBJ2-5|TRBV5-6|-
CASSLGWGLETQYF
TGTGCCAGCAGCTTGGGGTGGGGGCTAGAGACCCAGTACTTC
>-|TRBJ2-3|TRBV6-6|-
CASSYRDTDTQYF
TGTGCCAGCAGTTACAGGGACACAGATACGCAGTATTTT
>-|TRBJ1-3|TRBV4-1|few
CASSQGRAGLSGNTIYF
TGCGCCAGCAGCCAAGGGCGAGCAGGCCTCTCTGGAAACACCATATATTTT
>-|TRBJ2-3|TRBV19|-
CASSSGLTKDTQYF
TGTGCCAGTAGTTCAGGACTAACGAAAGATACGCAGTATTTT
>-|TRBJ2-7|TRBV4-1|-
CASSQGLRAYEQYF
TGCGCCAGCAGCCAAGGCCTACGGGCCTACGAGCAGTACTTC
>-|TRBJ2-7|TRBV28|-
CASRGTLSDEQYF
TGTGCCAGCAGGGGGACATTGAGCGACGAGCAGTACTTC
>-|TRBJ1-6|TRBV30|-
CAWSVRAVYNSPLHF
TGTGCCTGGAGTGTACGGGCGGTTTACAATTCACCCCTCCACTTT
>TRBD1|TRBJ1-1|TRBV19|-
CASSKTGTGTTANTEAFF
TGTGCCAGTAGTAAGACAGGGACGGGGACCACCGCGAACACTGAAGCTTTCTTT
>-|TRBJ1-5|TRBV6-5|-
CASSPQTFNQPQHF
TGTGCCAGCAGCCCTCAGACCTTCAATCAGCCCCAGCATTTT
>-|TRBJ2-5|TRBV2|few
CASSELWETQYF
TGTGCCAGCAGTGAATTATGGGAGACCCAGTACTTC
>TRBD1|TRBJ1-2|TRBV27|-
CASSPKGQGRGGYTF
TGTGCCAGCAGTCCTAAGGGACAGGGAAGAGGCGGCTACACCTTC
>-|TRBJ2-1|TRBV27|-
CASTPYVGSYNEQFF
TGTGCCAGCACCCCTTATGTAGGGTCCTACAATGAGCAGTTCTTC
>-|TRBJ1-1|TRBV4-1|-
CASSLGLLPTEAFF
TGCGCCAGCAGCCTTGGACTTCTTCCTACTGAAGCTTTCTTT
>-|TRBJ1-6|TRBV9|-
CASSAPTGEPLHF
TGTGCCAGCAGCGCCCCGACAGGAGAGCCCCTCCACTTT
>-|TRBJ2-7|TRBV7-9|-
CASSLGASGLVSEQYF
TGTGCCAGCAGCTTAGGGGCTTCGGGGTTGGTGAGCGAGCAGTACTTC
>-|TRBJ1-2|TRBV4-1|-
CASSQDTAYGYTF
TGCGCCAGCAGCCAAGATACCGCCTATGGCTACACCTTC
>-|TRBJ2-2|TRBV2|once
CASSGGYTGELFF
TGTGCCAGCAGTGGCGGGTACACCGGGGAGCTGTTTTTT
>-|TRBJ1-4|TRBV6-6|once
CASSPGGVAEKLFF
TGTGCCAGCAGCCCCGGGGGAGTGGCTGAAAAACTGTTTTTT
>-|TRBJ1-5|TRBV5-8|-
CASSLTAASNQPQHF
TGTGCCAGCAGCTTGACGGCAGCCAGTAATCAGCCCCAGCATTTT
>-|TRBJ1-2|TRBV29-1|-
CSVERRAVDYSYTF
TGCAGCGTTGAGCGCAGGGCCGTAGACTATAGCTACACCTTC
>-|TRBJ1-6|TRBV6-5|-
CASSLSAYNSPLHF
TGTGCCAGCAGTTTGTCAGCTTATAATTCACCCCTCCACTTT
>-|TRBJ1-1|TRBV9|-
CASSPKERNTEAFF
TGTGCCAGCAGCCCCAAGGAGCGTAACACTGAAGCTTTCTTT
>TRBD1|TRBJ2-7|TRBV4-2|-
CASSQGATGPYEQYF
TGTGCCAGCAGCCAAGGAGCGACAGGGCCCTACGAGCAGTACTTC
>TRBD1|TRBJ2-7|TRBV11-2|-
CASSLSSGQGRNEQYF
TGTGCCAGCAGCTTGTCCTCCGGACAGGGGAGGAACGAGCAGTACTTC
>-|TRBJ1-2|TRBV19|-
CASSILLAGGYTF
TGTGCCAGTAGTATTTTGCTCGCCGGTGGCTACACCTTC
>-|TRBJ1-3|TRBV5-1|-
CASRDGGNTIYF
TGCGCCAGCAGGGACGGCGGAAACACCATATATTTT
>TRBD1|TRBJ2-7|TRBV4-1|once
CASSQSVDRGQGVWEQYF
TGCGCCAGCAGCCAAAGCGTTGACCGTGGACAGGGAGTTTGGGAGCAGTACTTC
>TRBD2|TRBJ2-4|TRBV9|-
CASSATGTSGGIQYF
TGTGCCAGCAGCGCTACGGGGACTAGCGGGGGCATTCAGTACTTC
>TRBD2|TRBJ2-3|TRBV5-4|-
CASSFLRGGADTQYF
TGTGCCAGCAGCTTCTTGCGGGGGGGCGCAGATACGCAGTATTTT
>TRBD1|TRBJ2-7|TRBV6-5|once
CASSLVQGAVRYEQYF
TGTGCCAGCAGTTTGGTACAGGGGGCTGTTAGGTACGAGCAGTACTTC